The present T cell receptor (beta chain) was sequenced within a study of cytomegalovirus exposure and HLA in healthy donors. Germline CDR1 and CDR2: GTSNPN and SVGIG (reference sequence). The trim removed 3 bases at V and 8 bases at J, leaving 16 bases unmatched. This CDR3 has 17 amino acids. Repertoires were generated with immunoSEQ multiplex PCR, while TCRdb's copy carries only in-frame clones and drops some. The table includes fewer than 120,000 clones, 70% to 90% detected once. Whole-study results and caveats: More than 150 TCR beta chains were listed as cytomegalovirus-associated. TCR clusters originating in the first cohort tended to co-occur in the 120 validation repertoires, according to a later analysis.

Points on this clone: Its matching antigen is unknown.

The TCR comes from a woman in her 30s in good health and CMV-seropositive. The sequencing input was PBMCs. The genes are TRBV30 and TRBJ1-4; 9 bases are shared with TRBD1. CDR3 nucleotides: TGTGCCTGGAGAGGGAAACAGGGGGCTCCGGGAGGGGAAAAACTGTTTTTT. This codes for CAWRGKQGAPGGEKLFF.